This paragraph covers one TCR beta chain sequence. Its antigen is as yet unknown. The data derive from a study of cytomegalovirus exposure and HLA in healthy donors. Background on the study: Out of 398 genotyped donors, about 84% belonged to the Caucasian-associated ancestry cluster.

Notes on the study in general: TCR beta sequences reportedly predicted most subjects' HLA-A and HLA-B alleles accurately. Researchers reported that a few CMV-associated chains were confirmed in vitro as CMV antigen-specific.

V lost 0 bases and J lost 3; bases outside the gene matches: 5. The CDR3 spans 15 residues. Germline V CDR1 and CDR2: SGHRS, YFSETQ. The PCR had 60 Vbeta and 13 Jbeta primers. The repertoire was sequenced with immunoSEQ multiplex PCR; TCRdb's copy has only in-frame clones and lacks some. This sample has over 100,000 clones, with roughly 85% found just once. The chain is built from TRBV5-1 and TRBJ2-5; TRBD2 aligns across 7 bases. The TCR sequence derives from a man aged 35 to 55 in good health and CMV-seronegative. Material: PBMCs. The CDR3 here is CASSLDGSGEETQYF. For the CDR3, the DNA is TGCGCCAGCAGCTTGGATGGCAGCGGGGAAGAGACCCAGTACTTC. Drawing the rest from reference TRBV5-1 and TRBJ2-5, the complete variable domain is KAGVTQTPRYLIKTRGQQVTLSCSPISGHRSVSWYQQTPGQGLQFLFEYFSETQRNKGNFPGRFSGRQFSNSRSEMNVSTLELGDSALYLCASSLDGSGEETQYFGPGTRLLVL.